This T cell receptor (beta chain) was identified in a study of T cells in Graves' hyperthyroidism and ophthalmopathy. Template material for amplifying TCR beta CDR3 regions consisted of RNA transcripts. TCR CDR3 regions were first amplified by RT-PCR with HTBI primers. TCRdb passed the multiplex PCR reads through MiXCR, listing each CDR3 protein once. The table includes approximately 400,000 distinct CDR3 sequences, about 15% detected once. This clonotype came up many times. The CDR3 spans 15 residues. Germline-derived CDR1 and CDR2 are SNHLY and FYNNEI. V was shortened by 6 bases and J by 4 bases, with 16 bases between the two germline ends.

Sequenced material: blood. The source is a young woman with Graves' hyperthyroidism. The gene calls are TRBV2 and TRBJ1-5; weak D call: TRBD1 (6 bases). CDR3 region: CASRKQGVVNQPQHF. The CDR3 region has the DNA TGTGCCAGCAGGAAACAGGGTGTAGTGAATCAGCCCCAGCATTTT.